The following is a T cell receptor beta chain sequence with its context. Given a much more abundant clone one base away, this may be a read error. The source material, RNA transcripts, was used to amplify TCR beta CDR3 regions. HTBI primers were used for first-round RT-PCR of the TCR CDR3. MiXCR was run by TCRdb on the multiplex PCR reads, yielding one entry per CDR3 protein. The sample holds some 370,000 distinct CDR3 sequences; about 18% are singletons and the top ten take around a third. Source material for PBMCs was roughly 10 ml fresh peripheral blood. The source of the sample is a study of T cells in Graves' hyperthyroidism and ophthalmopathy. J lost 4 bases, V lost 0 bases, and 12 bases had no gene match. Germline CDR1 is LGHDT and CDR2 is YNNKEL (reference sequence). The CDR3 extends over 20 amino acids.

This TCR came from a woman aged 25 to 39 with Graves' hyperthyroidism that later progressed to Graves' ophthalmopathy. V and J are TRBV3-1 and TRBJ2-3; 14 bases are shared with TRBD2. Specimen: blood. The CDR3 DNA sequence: TGTGCCAGCAGCCAAGATGCGGTTGGGGGGACTAGCGGGAGTTCAGATACGCAGTATTTT. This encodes CASSQDAVGGTSGSSDTQYF.